This TCR beta chain was identified during a study of spatial heterogeneity in lung cancer (dated by TCRdb to the late 2010s). With respect to the entire study: Beta-chain transcripts were consistently detected in greater numbers than alpha-chain transcripts, which likely reflected higher beta-chain transcript abundance. In the raw uncorrected reads, each unique combination of TCR and UMI appeared more than ten times on average. At surgery, 220 tumor regions, approximately 64 matched nontumor lung samples and 56 PBMC samples were TCR-sequenced for both alpha and beta chains. TCR alpha and beta repertoires were quantitatively compared across multiple tumor regions, matched nontumor lung and blood in non-small cell lung cancer. Nonsynonymous mutation counts, determined by whole-exome sequencing of tumor tissue, were related to features of the TCR repertoire. The paper's findings and limits, for the study overall: Ubiquitous expanded tumor TCRs showed up in blood more often at tumor resection than at routine follow-up. Additional single-cell paired TCR alpha and beta sequencing was considered necessary to confirm, at a functional level, the hypothesis that regional TCRs recognize regional mutations.

Library creation used 5' RACE. For sequencing, a NextSeq 500 was employed. The TCR library protocol attached a unique molecular identifier to each TCR cDNA molecule to allow correction of PCR and sequencing errors. For the original study's pipeline: TCR identification, UMI-based error correction and CDR3 extraction were all carried out with Decombinator tools. TCRs above a frequency of 2 per 1,000, corresponding to the top 1% of the tumor frequency distribution, were defined as expanded. Renyi diversity was calculated using the R vegan package after each repertoire was subsampled 100 times to 5,000 TCRs. CDR3 similarity networks were built from amino acid triplet string-kernel similarity, with CDR3s being connected when pairwise similarity was above 0.82. TCRdb reran the public reads through fastp at Q25 and MiXCR, keeping productive beta chains. Rows are combined by CDR3 protein, so each entry shows the most common genes and DNA. The authors' filters were not applied to this entry. Within this sample are tens of thousands of distinct CDR3 sequences, with approximately 12% of them counted one time only. The top ten constitute roughly 39% of the sample.

The time point label, read with the paper, signifies: sample taken at primary tumor resection. Donors were over 60 patients with early-stage, untreated non-small cell lung cancer from the lung TRACERx cohort. TCR sequencing used whole RNA extracted from tumor and nontumor lung tissue, or from cryopreserved PBMC samples, without cell sorting. A patient was chosen for TCR sequencing only when enough RNA was available from at least two tumor regions. The germline V gene gives CDR1 as SGHTA and CDR2 as FQGTGA. The CDR3 starts with the cysteine, ends with the phenylalanine, and has 14 residues. Only the CDR3 DNA is retained, 42 bases long and in frame from the first base. Trimming leaves V shorter by 8 bases and J shorter by 7 bases, with the junction holding 5 bases beyond the gene matches. This clonotype was seen only a few times. What antigen it recognizes has not been identified. Per-base qualities were not stored, and no clone one base away is much larger.

This specimen consisted of PBMCs, obtained at surgery. The chain was built from TRBV7-3 and TRBJ2-1; TRBD2 fits 13 bases in the junction. The receptor comes from a male donor with early-stage non-small cell lung cancer. Read as DNA, the sequence is TGTGCCAGCGGACTAGCGGGAGTTGCAAATGAGCAGTTCTTC. Its amino acids are CASGLAGVANEQFF. Reference TRBV7-3 and TRBJ2-1 genes cover what lies past the CDR3, so the full variable domain is GAGVSQTPSNKVTEKGKYVELRCDPISGHTALYWYRQSLGQGPEFLIYFQGTGAADDSGLPNDRFFAVRPEGSVSTLKIQRTERGDSAVYLCASGLAGVANEQFFGPGTRLTVL.